The source of this TCR beta chain is a study of control samples from healthy donors and cancer patients. In germline, CDR1 is SGDLS, CDR2 YYNGEE. The length of the CDR3 is 19 residues. Trimming removed 0 bases at V and 4 bases at J, with 24 bases between. Some clones are missing from TCRdb's copy, which holds only in-frame ones; the method was immunoSEQ multiplex PCR. The data show about 160,000 clones, with 90% to 95% seen just once and 8.5% held by the top ten. Only one count was recorded for this clone. This receptor was obtained from a woman aged 40-49 years in good health. The chain links TRBV9 to TRBJ2-3; D may be TRBD1 (7 bases). Input material: blood. CDR3 coding DNA: TGTGCCAGCAGCGTAGGTAGGGGGGCCCAGGGGGATTTGGCAGATACGCAGTATTTT. Its translation: CASSVGRGAQGDLADTQYF.